The clone carrying this TCR beta chain was counted only a few times. What it binds is not known. This entry comes from a study of graft-versus-host responses after intestinal transplantation. Study findings and constraints: Researchers found GvH clones in recipient marrow, and some showed up first in ileum or blood. Graft-donor T cell macrochimerism coincided with high graft-versus-host to host-versus-graft clonal ratios in allografts.

Researchers processed graft tissue to release intraepithelial and lamina propria lymphocytes. Data came from immunoSEQ multiplex PCR; TCRdb stores just in-frame clones and leaves some out. This sample yields 14,000 or so clones, of which 65% to 80% are seen a single time; roughly 4% belongs to the top ten. Germline-derived CDR1 and CDR2 are MNHEY and SMNVEV (reference sequence). Unmatched junction bases numbered 7, after V lost 5 bases and J lost 2 bases. The CDR3 is 16 residues long. The material sequenced was ileum tissue, taken just under 28 days after intestinal transplant. V gene TRBV27 combines with J gene TRBJ2-2, with 8 bases identical to TRBD1. The origin of this receptor is a human patient who received an intestinal transplant, so some T cells may come from the graft donor. CDR3 DNA sequence: TGTGCCAGCAGTCCGGGACAGGTTGTTAACACCGGGGAGCTGTTTTTT. Protein product: CASSPGQVVNTGELFF.